A selection of T cell receptor beta chains follows, all from one sample in a study of beta chain features in type 1 diabetes. Assay used: immunoSEQ multiplex PCR; TCRdb lists only in-frame clones, some missing. The data contain over 300,000 clones, 8% of them singletons. Sequenced sample: central memory CD4+ T cells from blood. These receptors were obtained from a woman between 18 and 30 years old in good health. CDR3s include the opening cysteine and the closing phenylalanine or tryptophan. A D gene is named only where the DNA matches it firmly. A clone size is listed for some rows: how often the clone was seen (once, few, many), or a class if it is expanded.

CDR3aa	CDR3nt	abundance	len	d_gene	v_gene	j_gene
CSVESGGGLTEWETQYF	TGCAGCGTTGAATCAGGAGGGGGCCTGACTGAGTGGGAGACCCAGTACTTC	few	17	.	TRBV29-1	TRBJ2-5
CASSYRGQLYEQYF	TGTGCCAGCAGTTACAGGGGACAGCTCTACGAGCAGTACTTC	few	14	TRBD1	TRBV6-5	TRBJ2-7
CASTLDRDTVTGELFF	TGTGCCAGTACCCTGGACAGGGACACTGTCACCGGGGAGCTGTTTTTT	few	16	TRBD1	TRBV19	TRBJ2-2
CASSSGTGSSYNEQFF	TGTGCCAGCAGCTCCGGGACAGGGAGCTCCTACAATGAGCAGTTCTTC	.	16	TRBD1	TRBV7-9	TRBJ2-1
CASSYAWGVYEQYF	TGTGCCAGCAGTTACGCATGGGGGGTCTACGAGCAGTACTTC	.	14	.	TRBV6-5	TRBJ2-7
CASSLGRGEQYF	TGTGCCAGCAGCTTAGGTAGGGGTGAGCAGTACTTC	few	12	.	TRBV7-2	TRBJ2-7
CASSLDLSRRGEQFF	TGTGCCAGCAGCTTGGATCTCTCCCGCCGGGGTGAGCAGTTCTTC	few	15	.	TRBV7-8	TRBJ2-1
CASSEGGNLQAETQYF	TGTGCCAGCAGCGAGGGGGGTAACCTACAGGCGGAGACCCAGTACTTC	.	16	.	TRBV9	TRBJ2-5
CASSEFGGRAVDTQYF	TGTGCCAGCAGTGAATTTGGCGGGAGGGCCGTAGATACGCAGTATTTT	.	16	TRBD2	TRBV2	TRBJ2-3
CASSPGTGMYEQYF	TGTGCCAGCAGCCCCGGGACAGGGATGTACGAGCAGTACTTC	.	14	TRBD1	TRBV5-8	TRBJ2-7
CASSLAPIGQDAYNEQFF	TGCGCCAGCAGCTTGGCCCCGATAGGACAGGACGCCTACAATGAGCAGTTCTTC	few	18	TRBD1	TRBV5-1	TRBJ2-1
CATSRGVLGTYEQYF	TGTGCCACCAGCAGAGGTGTCCTAGGAACCTACGAGCAGTACTTC	few	15	.	TRBV15	TRBJ2-7
CATLSREGSYEQYF	TGTGCCACCCTCTCTAGGGAAGGCTCCTACGAGCAGTACTTC	few	14	.	TRBV6-1	TRBJ2-7
CALGGSRNEQFF	TGTGCTCTGGGCGGGTCCCGGAATGAGCAGTTCTTC	.	12	.	TRBV2	TRBJ2-1
CASGGHSNQPQHF	TGTGCCAGCGGTGGACATAGCAATCAGCCCCAGCATTTT	many	13	.	TRBV28	TRBJ1-5
CASRAQGDTQYF	TGTGCCAGCAGGGCTCAGGGGGATACGCAGTATTTT	.	12	.	TRBV27	TRBJ2-3
CASSSFVDEQYF	TGTGCCAGCAGTTCCTTCGTGGACGAGCAGTACTTC	few	12	.	TRBV28	TRBJ2-7
CASDRDRAAYEQYF	TGTGCCAGCGATAGGGACAGGGCGGCCTACGAGCAGTACTTC	.	14	TRBD1	TRBV2	TRBJ2-7
CASTNRGTDTQYF	TGTGCCAGCACCAACAGAGGCACAGATACGCAGTATTTT	few	13	.	TRBV11-2	TRBJ2-3
CASTGGKYEQYF	TGTGCCAGCACCGGGGGCAAGTACGAGCAGTACTTC	many	12	.	TRBV28	TRBJ2-7
CATSTHSETQYF	TGTGCCACCAGCACTCACTCGGAGACCCAGTACTTC	many	12	.	TRBV15	TRBJ2-5
CASSPTPSGRYHEQYF	TGTGCCAGCAGTCCCACCCCTAGCGGGAGGTACCACGAGCAGTACTTC	few	16	TRBD2	TRBV28	TRBJ2-7
CASSLAGRQAQETQYF	TGCGCCAGCAGCTTGGCCGGCCGACAGGCCCAAGAGACCCAGTACTTC	few	16	.	TRBV5-1	TRBJ2-5
CASSPPSSWEQFF	TGTGCCAGCTCACCACCTTCTAGTTGGGAGCAGTTCTTC	many	13	.	TRBV18	TRBJ2-1
CASSPSETQYF	TGTGCCAGCAGCCCCTCGGAGACCCAGTACTTC	many	11	.	TRBV7-9	TRBJ2-5
CASSLFGLVVPGELFF	TGTGCCAGCAGCTTATTTGGTCTGGTGGTGCCCGGGGAGCTGTTTTTT	few	16	.	TRBV5-6	TRBJ2-2
CASSSRDRQNTEAFF	TGTGCCAGCAGCTCCCGGGACAGGCAGAACACTGAAGCTTTCTTT	few	15	TRBD1	TRBV7-2	TRBJ1-1
CASRQQNTEAFF	TGTGCCAGCAGACAACAGAACACTGAAGCTTTCTTT	few	12	.	TRBV6-6	TRBJ1-1
CASSPTIADTQYF	TGTGCCAGCAGCCCGACTATAGCAGATACGCAGTATTTT	.	13	.	TRBV7-2	TRBJ2-3
CASSFKGQTNNQPQHF	TGTGCCAGCAGTTTCAAGGGACAGACTAACAATCAGCCCCAGCATTTT	few	16	TRBD1	TRBV27	TRBJ1-5
CASSLPSGRETQYF	TGTGCCAGCAGTTTACCGTCGGGTAGGGAGACCCAGTACTTC	few	14	.	TRBV28	TRBJ2-5
CASSLASLSSYEQYF	TGCGCCAGCAGCTTAGCTAGCCTTAGCTCCTACGAGCAGTACTTC	.	15	.	TRBV5-1	TRBJ2-7
CASRAGTENTGELFF	TGCGCCAGCAGAGCCGGGACCGAGAACACCGGGGAGCTGTTTTTT	few	15	.	TRBV10-1	TRBJ2-2
CSARGWGEQFF	TGCAGTGCTAGGGGCTGGGGTGAGCAGTTCTTC	.	11	.	TRBV20-1	TRBJ2-1
CASSYSASGRADTQYF	TGTGCCAGCAGTTACTCGGCTAGCGGGAGGGCAGATACGCAGTATTTT	few	16	TRBD2	TRBV6-5	TRBJ2-3
CASRLAGVPPDTQYF	TGTGCCAGCAGACTAGCGGGAGTCCCCCCAGATACGCAGTATTTT	.	15	TRBD2	TRBV7-9	TRBJ2-3
CASSLQRELFF	TGCGCCAGCAGCTTGCAACGGGAGCTGTTTTTT	.	11	.	TRBV5-1	TRBJ2-2
CASSLPSGAPLYEQYF	TGTGCCAGCAGTTTACCCTCAGGGGCGCCTCTCTACGAGCAGTACTTC	.	16	.	TRBV28	TRBJ2-7
CATSSGTLFYNEQFF	TGTGCCACCAGCAGCGGGACTTTATTTTACAATGAGCAGTTCTTC	few	15	.	TRBV15	TRBJ2-1
CASSGTSGRAYEQYF	TGTGCCAGCAGCGGGACTAGCGGGAGGGCCTACGAGCAGTACTTC	few	15	TRBD2	TRBV7-9	TRBJ2-7
CASTEGFGRQYNEQFF	TGTGCCAGCACCGAAGGTTTCGGGAGGCAATACAATGAGCAGTTCTTC	.	16	TRBD2	TRBV7-2	TRBJ2-1